The present T cell receptor (beta chain) was sequenced within a study of T cells after yellow fever vaccination. V shed 0 bases and J shed 6 bases, with 11 bases lying between them. The CDR3 loop spans 14 amino acids. Germline V CDR1 and CDR2: LGHDT, YNNKEL (reference sequence). General study results and limits: FACS-sorted repertoires might harbor abundant contaminating clonotypes from the bulk population.

The sample holds many counts of this clonotype. Antigen: not known. In TCRdb, the 5' RACE reads were re-called with MiXCR into one record per CDR3 protein. This table has 300,000 to 450,000 distinct CDR3 sequences, 6.2% appearing once. The sequences come from PBMCs, collected 5 days after the yellow fever booster vaccination. The clonotype was recovered from a man younger than 40 who received the YFV17D yellow fever vaccine. The V gene is TRBV3-1, the J gene TRBJ1-1; possible D gene TRBD1, 5 bases. The CDR3 coding sequence is TGTGCCAGCAGCCAAGATTCAAAGACAGCTGAAGCTTTCTTT. This codes for CASSQDSKTAEAFF.